Listed below are T cell receptor beta chains from one sample, sequenced in a study of Ad26.COV2.S vaccination and SARS-CoV-2 variants. Clones were sequenced by immunoSEQ multiplex PCR, and TCRdb holds only the in-frame ones, with some missing. Of more than 400,000 clones in the sample, around 93% are singletons; the top ten hold around 1.7%. This specimen consisted of peripheral blood, obtained in a trial of Ad26.COV2.S vaccine versus placebo. The receptors here all came from a person between 18 and 65 years old who received the Ad26.COV2.S COVID-19 vaccine or a placebo. Both conserved end residues are part of each CDR3. D genes are given only for firm matches. For some rows the clone size is stated as once, few or many, or as a class when expanded; others skip it.

len,v_gene,d_gene,abundance,j_gene,CDR3aa,CDR3nt
14,TRBV6-5,-,-,TRBJ2-1,CASSLGRQYNEQFF,TGTGCCAGCAGCCTTGGTCGACAGTACAATGAGCAGTTCTTC
11,TRBV20-1,TRBD2,-,TRBJ2-2,CSASLAGEKFF,TGCAGTGCTAGTCTAGCGGGGGAAAAGTTTTTT
15,TRBV19,-,-,TRBJ1-2,CASSFGQKPSDGYTF,TGTGCCAGTAGTTTCGGACAGAAGCCGTCTGATGGCTACACCTTC
15,TRBV18,TRBD2,-,TRBJ2-3,CASSPPSGGADTQYF,TGTGCCAGCTCACCACCGAGCGGGGGGGCAGATACGCAGTATTTT
13,TRBV7-9,-,-,TRBJ2-7,CASSPYTSYEQYF,TGTGCCAGCAGCCCCTATACCTCCTACGAGCAGTACTTC
14,TRBV6-1,-,-,TRBJ1-3,CASSESTGGHTIYF,TGTGCCAGCAGTGAATCGACAGGCGGGCACACCATATATTTT
13,TRBV7-9,TRBD2,-,TRBJ2-1,CASSNSGGNEQFF,TGTGCCAGCAGCAACAGCGGGGGCAATGAGCAGTTCTTC
13,TRBV18,TRBD1,-,TRBJ1-2,CASSSQGARGYTF,TGTGCCAGCTCATCCCAGGGGGCGCGAGGCTACACCTTC
15,TRBV9,TRBD2,-,TRBJ2-5,CASSVGGGAEETQYF,TGTGCCAGCAGCGTAGGCGGGGGGGCCGAAGAGACCCAGTACTTC
16,TRBV7-2,-,-,TRBJ2-7,CASSSADSLGSREQYF,TGTGCCAGCAGCTCAGCGGACAGCCTTGGGTCTCGGGAGCAGTACTTC
17,TRBV6-2/TRBV6-3,-,-,TRBJ1-5,CASSYVQGGWSNQPQHF,TGTGCCAGCAGTTACGTTCAGGGAGGTTGGAGCAATCAGCCCCAGCATTTT
11,TRBV29-1,-,-,TRBJ2-3,CSVESGDTQYF,TGCAGCGTTGAGAGCGGGGATACGCAGTATTTT
14,TRBV25-1,-,-,TRBJ2-7,CASSPVTSSYEQYF,TGTGCCAGCAGTCCCGTTACGAGCTCCTACGAGCAGTACTTC
14,TRBV7-9,-,-,TRBJ1-1,CASRTQTMNTEAFF,TGTGCCAGCAGAACACAGACAATGAACACTGAAGCTTTCTTT
12,TRBV11-3,-,-,TRBJ2-3,CASSLGTDTQYF,TGTGCCAGCAGCTTAGGCACGGATACGCAGTATTTT
12,TRBV29-1,-,-,TRBJ2-2,CSVEVYLGELFF,TGCAGCGTTGAGGTTTATCTCGGGGAGCTGTTTTTT
16,TRBV6-5,-,-,TRBJ1-5,CASSSLWEGANQPQHF,TGTGCCAGCAGTTCCCTCTGGGAGGGAGCCAATCAGCCCCAGCATTTT
14,TRBV4-3,TRBD1,-,TRBJ2-7,CASSPGQGAYEQYF,TGCGCCAGCAGCCCGGGACAGGGCGCCTACGAGCAGTACTTC
13,TRBV19,-,-,TRBJ1-1,CASHDRTNTEAFF,TGTGCCAGCCACGACAGGACGAACACTGAAGCTTTCTTT
16,TRBV7-8,-,-,TRBJ1-4,CASSLGQGPRNEKLFF,TGTGCCAGCAGCTTAGGGCAGGGTCCTAGAAATGAAAAACTGTTTTTT
12,TRBV7-8,-,once,TRBJ2-1,CASSQRFNEQFF,TGTGCCAGCAGCCAGAGATTCAATGAGCAGTTCTTC
14,TRBV7-9,TRBD1,-,TRBJ2-2,CASSPDRTTGELFF,TGTGCCAGCAGCCCGGACAGGACCACCGGGGAGCTGTTTTTT
18,TRBV24-1,TRBD1,-,TRBJ1-6,CATSDTRQGAGSNSPLHF,TGTGCCACCAGTGATACGAGACAGGGCGCAGGCAGTAATTCACCCCTCCACTTT
14,TRBV19,-,-,TRBJ1-2,CASRVGGLDYGYTF,TGTGCCAGTAGGGTTGGGGGGCTTGACTATGGCTACACCTTC
10,TRBV21-1,-,-,TRBJ2-2,CASSTGELFF,TGTGCCAGCAGCACCGGGGAGCTGTTTTTT